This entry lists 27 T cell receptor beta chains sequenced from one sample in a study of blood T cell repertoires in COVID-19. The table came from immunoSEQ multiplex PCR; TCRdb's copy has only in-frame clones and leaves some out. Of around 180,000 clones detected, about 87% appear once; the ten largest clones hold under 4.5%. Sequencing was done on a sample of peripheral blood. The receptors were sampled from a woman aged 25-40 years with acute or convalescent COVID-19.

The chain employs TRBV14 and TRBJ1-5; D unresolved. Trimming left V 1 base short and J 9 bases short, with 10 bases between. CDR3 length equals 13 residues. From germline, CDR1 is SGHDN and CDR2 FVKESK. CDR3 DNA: TGTGCCAGCAGCCAAGTTCTTGAGGGGCCCCAGCATTTT. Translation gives CASSQVLEGPQHF. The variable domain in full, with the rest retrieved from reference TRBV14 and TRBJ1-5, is EAGVTQFPSHSVIEKGQTVTLRCDPISGHDNLYWYRRVMGKEIKFLLHFVKESKQDESGMPNNRFLAERTGGTYSTLKVQPAELEDSGVYFCASSQVLEGPQHFGDGTRLSIL.

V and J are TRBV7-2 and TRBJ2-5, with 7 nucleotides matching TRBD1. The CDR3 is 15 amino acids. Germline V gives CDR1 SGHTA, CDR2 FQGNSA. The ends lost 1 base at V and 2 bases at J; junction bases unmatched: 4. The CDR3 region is CASSLDPGQQETQYF. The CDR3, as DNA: TGTGCCAGCAGCTTAGACCCGGGACAGCAAGAGACCCAGTACTTC.

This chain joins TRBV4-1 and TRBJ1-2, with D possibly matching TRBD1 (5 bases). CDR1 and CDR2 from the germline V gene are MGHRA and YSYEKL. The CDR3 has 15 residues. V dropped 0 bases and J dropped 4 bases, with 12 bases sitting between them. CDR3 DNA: TGCGCCAGCAGCCAAGATTCCCAGGGCGGCTATGGCTACACCTTC. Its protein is CASSQDSQGGYGYTF.

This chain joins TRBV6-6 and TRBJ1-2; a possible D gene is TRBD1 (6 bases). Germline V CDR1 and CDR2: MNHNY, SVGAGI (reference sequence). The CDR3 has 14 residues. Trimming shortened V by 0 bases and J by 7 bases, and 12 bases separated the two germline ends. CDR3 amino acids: CASSYSTTGPGYTF. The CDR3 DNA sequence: TGTGCCAGCAGTTACTCGACTACAGGGCCTGGCTACACCTTC.

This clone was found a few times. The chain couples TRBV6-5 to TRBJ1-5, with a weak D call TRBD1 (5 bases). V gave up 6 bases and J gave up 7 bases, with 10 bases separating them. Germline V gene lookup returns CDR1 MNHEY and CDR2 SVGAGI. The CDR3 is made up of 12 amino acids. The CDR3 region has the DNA TGTGCCAGCAGGGACAATTTGCAGCCCCAGCATTTT. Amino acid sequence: CASRDNLQPQHF.

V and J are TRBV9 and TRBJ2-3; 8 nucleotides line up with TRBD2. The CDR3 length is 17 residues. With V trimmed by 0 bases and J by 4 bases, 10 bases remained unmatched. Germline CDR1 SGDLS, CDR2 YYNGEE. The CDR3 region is CASSVGAQGLGADTQYF. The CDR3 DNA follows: TGTGCCAGCAGCGTAGGGGCCCAGGGACTAGGAGCAGATACGCAGTATTTT.

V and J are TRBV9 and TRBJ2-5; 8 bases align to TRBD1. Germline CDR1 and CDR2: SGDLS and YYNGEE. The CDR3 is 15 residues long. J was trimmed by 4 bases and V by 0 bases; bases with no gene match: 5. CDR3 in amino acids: CASSVGGQGGETQYF. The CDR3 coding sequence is TGTGCCAGCAGCGTAGGAGGACAGGGAGGAGAGACCCAGTACTTC.

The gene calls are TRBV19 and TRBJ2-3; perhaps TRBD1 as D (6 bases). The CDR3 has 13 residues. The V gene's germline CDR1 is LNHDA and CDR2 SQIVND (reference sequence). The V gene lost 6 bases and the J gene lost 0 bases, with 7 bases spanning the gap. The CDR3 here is CASRDRSTDTQYF. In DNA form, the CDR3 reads TGTGCCAGTAGGGACAGAAGCACAGATACGCAGTATTTT.

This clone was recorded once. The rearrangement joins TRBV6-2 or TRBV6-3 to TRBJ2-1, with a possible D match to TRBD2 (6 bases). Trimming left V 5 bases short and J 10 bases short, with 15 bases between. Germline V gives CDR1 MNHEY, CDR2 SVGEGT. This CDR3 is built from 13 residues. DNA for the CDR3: TGTGCCAGCAGTCGCGGGGTAGGCGGGGAGCAGTTCTTC. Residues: CASSRGVGGEQFF.

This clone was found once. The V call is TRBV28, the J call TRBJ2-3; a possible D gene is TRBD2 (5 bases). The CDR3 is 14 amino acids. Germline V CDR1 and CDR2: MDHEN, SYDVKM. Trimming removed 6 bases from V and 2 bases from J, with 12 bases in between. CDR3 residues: CASSRGHPTDTQYF. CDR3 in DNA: TGTGCCAGCAGCCGGGGTCACCCCACAGATACGCAGTATTTT.

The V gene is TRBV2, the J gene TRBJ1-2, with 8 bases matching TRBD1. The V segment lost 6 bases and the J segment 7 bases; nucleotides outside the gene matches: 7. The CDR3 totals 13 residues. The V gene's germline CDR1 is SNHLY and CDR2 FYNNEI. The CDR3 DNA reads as TGTGCCAGCAGGACCGGACAGGGTGGTGGCTACACCTTC. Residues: CASRTGQGGGYTF.

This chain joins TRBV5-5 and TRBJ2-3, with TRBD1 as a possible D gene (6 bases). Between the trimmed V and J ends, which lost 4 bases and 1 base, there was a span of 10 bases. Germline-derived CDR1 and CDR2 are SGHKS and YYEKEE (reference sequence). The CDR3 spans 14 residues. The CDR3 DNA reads TGTGCCAGCAGCCGAGCAGGGGGCACAGATACGCAGTATTTT. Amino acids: CASSRAGGTDTQYF.

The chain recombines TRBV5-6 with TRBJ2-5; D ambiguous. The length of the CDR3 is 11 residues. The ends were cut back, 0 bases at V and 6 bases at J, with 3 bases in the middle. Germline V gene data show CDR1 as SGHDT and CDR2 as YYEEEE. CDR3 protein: CASSLGQTQYF. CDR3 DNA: TGTGCCAGCAGCTTGGGGCAGACCCAGTACTTC.

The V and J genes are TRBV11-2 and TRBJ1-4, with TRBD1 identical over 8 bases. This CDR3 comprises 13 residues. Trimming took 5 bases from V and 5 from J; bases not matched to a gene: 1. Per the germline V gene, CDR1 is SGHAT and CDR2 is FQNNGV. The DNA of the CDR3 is TGTGCCAGCAGCAGGGACAGGAATGAAAAACTGTTTTTT. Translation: CASSRDRNEKLFF.

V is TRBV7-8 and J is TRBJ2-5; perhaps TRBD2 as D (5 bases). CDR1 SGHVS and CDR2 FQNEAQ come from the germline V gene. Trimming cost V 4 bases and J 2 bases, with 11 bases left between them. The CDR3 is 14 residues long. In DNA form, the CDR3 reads TGTGCCAGCAGCTACTCGGACTGGCAAGAGACCCAGTACTTC. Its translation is CASSYSDWQETQYF.

CDR3 protein: CASSLFGGAYNEQFF. The CDR3 DNA reads as TGTGCCAGCAGTTTATTTGGAGGCGCCTACAATGAGCAGTTCTTC. The chain couples TRBV27 to TRBJ2-1, with D possibly TRBD2 on 5 matching bases. V lost 1 base, J lost 2 bases, and 9 bases lay in between. The germline V gene has CDR1 MNHEY and CDR2 SMNVEV (reference sequence). The length of the CDR3 is 15 residues.

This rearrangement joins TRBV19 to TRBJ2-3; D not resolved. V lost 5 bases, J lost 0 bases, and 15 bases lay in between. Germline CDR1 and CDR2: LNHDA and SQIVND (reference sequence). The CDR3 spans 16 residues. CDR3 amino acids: CASSPLAPASTDTQYF. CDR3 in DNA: TGTGCCAGTAGTCCATTGGCCCCCGCTAGCACAGATACGCAGTATTTT.

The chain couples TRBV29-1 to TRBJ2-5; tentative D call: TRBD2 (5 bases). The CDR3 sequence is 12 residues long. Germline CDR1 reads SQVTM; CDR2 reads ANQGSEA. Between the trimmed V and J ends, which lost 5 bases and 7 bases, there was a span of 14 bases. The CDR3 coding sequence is TGCAGCGTTCCGGAGACTATTGGGACCCAGTACTTC. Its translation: CSVPETIGTQYF.

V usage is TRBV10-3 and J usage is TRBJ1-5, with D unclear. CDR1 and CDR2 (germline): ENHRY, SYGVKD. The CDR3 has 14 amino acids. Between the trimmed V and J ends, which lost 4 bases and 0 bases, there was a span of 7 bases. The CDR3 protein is CAISAQYSNQPQHF. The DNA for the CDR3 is TGTGCCATCAGTGCACAGTATAGCAATCAGCCCCAGCATTTT.

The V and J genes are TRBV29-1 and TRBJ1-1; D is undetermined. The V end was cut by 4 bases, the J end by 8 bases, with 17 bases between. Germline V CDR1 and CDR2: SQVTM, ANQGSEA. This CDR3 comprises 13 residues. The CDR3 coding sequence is TGCAGCGTTGGACCGTTGGGCGCTCTAGAAGCTTTCTTT. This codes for CSVGPLGALEAFF.

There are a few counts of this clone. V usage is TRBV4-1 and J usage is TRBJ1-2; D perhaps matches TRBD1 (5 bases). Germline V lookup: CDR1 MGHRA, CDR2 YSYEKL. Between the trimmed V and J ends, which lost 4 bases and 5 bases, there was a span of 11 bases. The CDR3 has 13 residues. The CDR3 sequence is CASSRDRIYGYTF. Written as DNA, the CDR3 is TGCGCCAGCAGCCGAGACAGAATTTATGGCTACACCTTC.

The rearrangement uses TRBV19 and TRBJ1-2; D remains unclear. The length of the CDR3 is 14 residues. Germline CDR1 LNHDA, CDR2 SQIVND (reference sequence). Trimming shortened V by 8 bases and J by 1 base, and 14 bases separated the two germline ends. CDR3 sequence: CASRRAGVNYGYTF. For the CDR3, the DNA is TGTGCCAGTCGAAGGGCGGGAGTTAACTATGGCTACACCTTC.

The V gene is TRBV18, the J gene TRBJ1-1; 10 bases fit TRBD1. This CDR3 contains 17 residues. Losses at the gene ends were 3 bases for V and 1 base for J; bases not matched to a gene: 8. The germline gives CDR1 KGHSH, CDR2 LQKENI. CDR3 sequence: CASSPDRGLIGNTEAFF. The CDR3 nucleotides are TGTGCCAGCTCACCTGACAGGGGGCTCATCGGGAACACTGAAGCTTTCTTT.

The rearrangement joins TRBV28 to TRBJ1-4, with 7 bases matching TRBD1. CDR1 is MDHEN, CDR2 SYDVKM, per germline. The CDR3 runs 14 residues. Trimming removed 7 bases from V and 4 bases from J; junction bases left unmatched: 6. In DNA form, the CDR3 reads TGTGCCAGCAAACCGGGACAGTATAATGAAAAACTGTTTTTT. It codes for CASKPGQYNEKLFF.

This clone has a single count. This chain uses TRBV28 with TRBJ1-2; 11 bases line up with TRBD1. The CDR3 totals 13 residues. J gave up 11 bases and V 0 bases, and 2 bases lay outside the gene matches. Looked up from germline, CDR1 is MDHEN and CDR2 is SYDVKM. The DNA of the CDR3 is TGTGCCAGCAGTTTATGGGACAGGGGGCGGTACACCTTC. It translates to CASSLWDRGRYTF.

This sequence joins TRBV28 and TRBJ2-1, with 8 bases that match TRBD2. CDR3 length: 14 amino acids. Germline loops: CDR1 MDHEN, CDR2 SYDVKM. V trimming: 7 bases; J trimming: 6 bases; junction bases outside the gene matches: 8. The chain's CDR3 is CASTPPGGPNEQFF. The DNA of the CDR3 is TGTGCCAGCACTCCGCCGGGAGGGCCCAATGAGCAGTTCTTC.

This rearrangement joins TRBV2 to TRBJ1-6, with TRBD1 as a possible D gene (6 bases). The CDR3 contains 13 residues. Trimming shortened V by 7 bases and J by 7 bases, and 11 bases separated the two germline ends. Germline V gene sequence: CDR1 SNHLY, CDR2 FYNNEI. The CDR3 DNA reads TGTGCCAGCATTATTCAGGGGAATTCACCCCTCCACTTT. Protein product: CASIIQGNSPLHF.